Following are 28 T cell receptor beta chains from one sample sequenced in a study of blood T cell repertoires in COVID-19. Sequencing was performed with immunoSEQ multiplex PCR; in TCRdb, only in-frame clones are kept and a portion is missing. The sample shows approximately 260,000 clones, more than 75% of them seen only once. The sequenced sample was PBMCs or T cells enriched from blood (not recorded which). The receptors stem from a woman aged 45-59 years who had been exposed to COVID-19.

This chain connects TRBV19 to TRBJ2-5; 11 bases are shared with TRBD2. The V segment lost 5 bases and the J segment 5 bases; nucleotides outside the gene matches: 10. The CDR3 is 16 residues long. The germline gives CDR1 LNHDA, CDR2 SQIVND (reference sequence). The CDR3 coding sequence is TGTGCCAGTAGTCCTAGACTAGCGGGGTCCTTGGAGACCCAGTACTTC. Protein: CASSPRLAGSLETQYF.

The gene calls are TRBV3-1 (or the pseudogene TRBV3-2) and TRBJ1-5; D unresolved. Trimming cost V 5 bases and J 5 bases, with 10 bases left between them. Per germline, CDR1 LGHDT and CDR2 YNNKEL (reference sequence). This CDR3 is built from 13 residues. The chain's CDR3 is CASSERSHQPQHF. The DNA for the CDR3 is TGTGCCAGCAGCGAGAGGTCTCATCAGCCCCAGCATTTT.

This chain connects TRBV19 to TRBJ1-5, with no clear D. Deletions cut 7 bases from V and 0 bases from J, with 13 bases between. CDR3 size: 15 residues. Germline CDR1 LNHDA, CDR2 SQIVND (reference sequence). The CDR3 nucleotides are TGTGCCAGTACCCTAGACCGCTATAGCAATCAGCCCCAGCATTTT. Protein: CASTLDRYSNQPQHF.

CDR3 sequence (DNA): TGTGCCAGCTCACCAGTGGCAGCTGAAGCTTTCTTT. This sequence encodes CASSPVAAEAFF. The V call is TRBV18, the J call TRBJ1-1, with D hard to call. V was cut by 2 bases and J by 6 bases, with 7 bases left in between. The CDR3 extends over 12 amino acids. Germline CDR1 reads KGHSH; CDR2 reads LQKENI. Supplemented by reference TRBV18 and TRBJ1-1, the full variable domain reads NAGVMQNPRHLVRRRGQEARLRCSPMKGHSHVYWYRQLPEEGLKFMVYLQKENIIDESGMPKERFSAEFPKEGPSILRIQQVVRGDSAAYFCASSPVAAEAFFGQGTRLTVV.

The chain recombines TRBV2 with TRBJ2-7, with 8 nucleotides matching TRBD2. J was trimmed by 2 bases and V by 6 bases; bases with no gene match: 6. The CDR3 sequence is 14 residues long. Per germline, CDR1 SNHLY and CDR2 FYNNEI. The CDR3 DNA reads TGTGCCAGCAGGTGGGCGGGGGGCGCCTACGAGCAGTACTTC. Encoded protein: CASRWAGGAYEQYF. The full variable domain, rest sourced from reference TRBV2 and TRBJ2-7, is EPEVTQTPSHQVTQMGQEVILRCVPISNHLYFYWYRQILGQKVEFLVSFYNNEISEKSEIFDDQFSVERPDGSNFTLKIRSTKLEDSAMYFCASRWAGGAYEQYFGPGTRLTVT.

The chain recombines TRBV19 with TRBJ1-2; the D gene is possibly TRBD1 (5 bases). Germline assignment: CDR1 LNHDA and CDR2 SQIVND (reference sequence). V lost 1 base and J lost 4, with 16 bases in between. The length of the CDR3 is 16 residues. CDR3 sequence reads: CASSIVKAGYPYGYTF. CDR3 bases: TGTGCCAGTAGTATAGTGAAGGCAGGGTACCCCTATGGCTACACCTTC.

The table lists this clone with a few counts. The rearrangement uses TRBV6-1 and TRBJ1-2, with D possibly being TRBD1 (5 bases). Between the trimmed V and J ends, which lost 2 bases and 7 bases, there was a span of 14 bases. Germline CDR1 reads MNHNS; CDR2 reads SASEGT. This CDR3 is built from 14 residues. The CDR3 protein is CASSETQGKAGYTF. The CDR3 bases are TGTGCCAGCAGTGAAACTCAGGGCAAGGCTGGCTACACCTTC.

The chain's CDR3 is CASSFWGGRGTQYF. For the CDR3, the DNA is TGTGCCAGCAGCTTTTGGGGGGGCCGTGGGACGCAGTATTTT. The rearrangement links TRBV5-6 to TRBJ2-3, with D possibly being TRBD2 (7 bases). This CDR3 spans 14 amino acids. Trimming shortened V by 2 bases and J by 9 bases, and 16 bases separated the two germline ends. Germline loops: CDR1 SGHDT, CDR2 YYEEEE.

V and J are TRBV20-1 and TRBJ1-2; TRBD1 is a possible D gene (6 bases). The CDR3 is made up of 12 amino acids. Per the germline V gene, CDR1 is DFQATT and CDR2 is SNEGSKA (reference sequence). The V and J ends lost 3 bases and 8 bases respectively, with 13 bases between them. The chain's CDR3 is CSASKDRHGYTF. CDR3 coding DNA: TGCAGTGCTAGTAAAGACAGGCACGGCTACACCTTC.

This clone was seen more than once but under ten times. This chain uses TRBV2 with TRBJ1-2; D ambiguous. The CDR3 runs to 14 residues. Trimming left V 4 bases short and J 8 bases short, with 17 bases between. CDR1 is SNHLY, CDR2 FYNNEI, per germline. CDR3 DNA sequence: TGTGCCAGCAGTGGAGAGGGCGGAGTCCGGGGCTACACCTTC. Protein product: CASSGEGGVRGYTF.

This rearrangement joins TRBV5-6 to TRBJ2-2; 7 nucleotides agree with TRBD2. With V trimmed by 4 bases and J by 0 bases, 12 bases remained unmatched. The CDR3 loop spans 18 amino acids. CDR1 SGHDT and CDR2 YYEEEE come from the germline V gene. In DNA, the CDR3 is TGTGCCAGCAGCCCCCTGGGGCTAGCGGAAACGAACACCGGGGAGCTGTTTTTT. Protein: CASSPLGLAETNTGELFF.

To note about this clone: The same CDR3 can be traced to other DNA sequences in this sample. This chain connects TRBV5-1 to TRBJ1-3; D gene uncertain. Germline CDR1 and CDR2: SGHRS and YFSETQ. The CDR3 runs to 14 residues. V was cut by 2 bases and J by 4 bases, with 10 bases left in between. The DNA for the CDR3 is TGCGCCAGCAGCTTAGCGGGGTCCGGAAACACCATATATTTT. The encoded protein is CASSLAGSGNTIYF.

The chain carries TRBV20-1 and TRBJ1-4, with D possibly matching TRBD1 (5 bases). The germline gives CDR1 DFQATT, CDR2 SNEGSKA (reference sequence). The CDR3 totals 15 residues. The V end was cut by 3 bases, the J end by 0 bases, with 11 bases between. CDR3 coding DNA: TGCAGTGCTAGTAGGGCAGGGTCAACTAATGAAAAACTGTTTTTT. Encoded protein: CSASRAGSTNEKLFF.

V usage is TRBV10-3 and J usage is TRBJ1-2; perhaps TRBD1 as D (5 bases). The germline V gene encodes CDR1 ENHRY and CDR2 SYGVKD. The CDR3 loop spans 12 amino acids. The V end lost 10 bases, the J end lost 7 bases, and 16 bases lay between the germline ends. The CDR3 DNA is TGTGCCACCCAGGCGGGGCTCGGTGGCTACACCTTC. It codes for CATQAGLGGYTF.

The chain joins TRBV12-3 or TRBV12-4 to TRBJ1-1, with TRBD1 identical over 7 bases. V lost 4 bases and J lost 4; bases outside the gene matches: 3. The CDR3 loop spans 13 amino acids. Here the CDR3 reads CASSSTGRTEAFF. In DNA form, the CDR3 reads TGTGCCAGCAGTTCGACAGGGCGCACTGAAGCTTTCTTT.

This clone has only a few counts. The rearrangement links TRBV21-1 to TRBJ1-5; TRBD1 is taken as the D call from the table, unchecked against the DNA. TRBV21-1 is an annotated pseudogene. The CDR3 has 14 amino acids. The CDR3 sequence is CASSKRTPNQPQHF. CDR3 in DNA: TGTGCCAGCAGCAAAAGGACACCCAATCAGCCCCAGCATTTT.

This CDR3 reads CSVQSGGLTDTQYF. Here the CDR3 DNA reads TGCAGCGTTCAGAGCGGGGGGCTCACAGATACGCAGTATTTT. V usage is TRBV29-1 and J usage is TRBJ2-3, with TRBD2 matching 9 bases. CDR1 is SQVTM, CDR2 ANQGSEA, per germline. The CDR3 covers 14 residues. V gave up 5 bases and J gave up 2 bases; unmatched junction bases: 5.

V and J are TRBV5-8 and TRBJ2-7, with TRBD2 matching over 7 bases. The CDR3 runs 14 residues. Per germline, CDR1 SGHTS and CDR2 YDEGEE. V lost 0 bases, J lost 2 bases, and 2 bases stayed unmatched. The CDR3 sequence: CASSLGGGTYEQYF. The DNA for the CDR3 is TGTGCCAGCAGCTTGGGGGGGGGAACCTACGAGCAGTACTTC. Full variable domain (remainder filled in from reference TRBV5-8 and TRBJ2-7): EAGVTQSPTHLIKTRGQQATLRCSPISGHTSVYWYQQALGLGLQFLLWYDEGEERNRGNFPPRFSGRQFPNYSSELNVNALELEDSALYLCASSLGGGTYEQYFGPGTRLTVT.

This rearrangement joins TRBV19 to TRBJ2-7; TRBD1 agrees at 10 bases. Germline V gene sequence: CDR1 LNHDA, CDR2 SQIVND (reference sequence). J gave up 3 bases and V 4 bases, and 6 bases lay outside the gene matches. This CDR3 has 15 amino acids. For the CDR3, the DNA is TGTGCCAGTAGTACGGACAGGGGGGGAGGCTACGAGCAGTACTTC. Residues: CASSTDRGGGYEQYF.

The genes are TRBV7-9 and TRBJ2-3, with D perhaps matching TRBD2 (5 bases). Between the trimmed V and J ends, which lost 5 bases and 0 bases, there was a span of 12 bases. CDR3 length: 15 amino acids. CDR1 and CDR2 (germline): SEHNR, FQNEAQ (reference sequence). In DNA, the CDR3 is TGTGCCAGCAGCATACTAGGATTAAGCACAGATACGCAGTATTTT. Amino acids: CASSILGLSTDTQYF. Full variable domain (outside the CDR3, taken from reference TRBV7-9 and TRBJ2-3): DTGVSQNPRHKITKRGQNVTFRCDPISEHNRLYWYRQTLGQGPEFLTYFQNEAQLEKSRLLSDRFSAERPKGSFSTLEIQRTEQGDSAMYLCASSILGLSTDTQYFGPGTRLTVL.

This chain joins TRBV4-3 and TRBJ1-4; a possible D gene is TRBD1 (6 bases). V was clipped by 1 base and J by 4 bases, with 10 bases between them. Looked up from germline, CDR1 is LGHNA and CDR2 is YSLEER. The length of the CDR3 is 15 residues. This chain's CDR3 is CASSQAQGINEKLFF. The CDR3 region has the DNA TGCGCCAGCAGCCAAGCCCAGGGGATTAATGAAAAACTGTTTTTT.

The chain joins TRBV10-3 to TRBJ1-5, with D perhaps TRBD1 (6 bases). V shed 4 bases and J shed 6 bases, with 16 bases lying between them. This CDR3 has 15 residues. CDR1 is ENHRY and CDR2 is SYGVKD in the germline V gene. The CDR3 loop reads CAISVSGGIGQPQHF. CDR3 nucleotide sequence: TGTGCCATCAGTGTCTCTGGGGGCATCGGTCAGCCCCAGCATTTT.

V gene TRBV2 combines with J gene TRBJ2-7; 9 positions match TRBD2. There are 14 residues in the CDR3. The germline CDR1 and CDR2 sequences are SNHLY and FYNNEI. V trimming: 7 bases; J trimming: 5 bases; junction bases outside the gene matches: 9. The CDR3 DNA is TGTGCCAGCAAAGTTCGGGCGGGGGGGCACGAGCAGTACTTC. This translates into CASKVRAGGHEQYF.

V usage is TRBV21-1 and J usage is TRBJ1-5; no check of the table's D call, TRBD1, against the DNA was made. TRBV21-1 is termed a pseudogene. This CDR3 is 16 amino acids long. CDR3 coding DNA: TGTGCCAGCAGCAAAAAGGGGGACAGGGGGTTGCAGCCCCAGCATTTT. Protein: CASSKKGDRGLQPQHF.

The gene calls are TRBV11-3 and TRBJ2-5, with D unresolved. V lost 3 bases and J lost 5, with 10 bases in between. CDR3 length equals 13 residues. The germline V gene has CDR1 SGHNT and CDR2 YENEEA. CDR3 DNA sequence: TGTGCCAGCAGCTTGAGCTCTCGGGAGACCCAGTACTTC. Translated: CASSLSSRETQYF.

The J gene is TRBJ2-5, the V gene TRBV30; possibly TRBD1 for D (5 bases). Germline V lookup: CDR1 GTSNPN, CDR2 SVGIG (reference sequence). V lost 1 base and J 5 bases, leaving 11 bases between the germline ends. This CDR3 comprises 13 residues. CDR3 nucleotide sequence: TGTGCCTGGAGTGGGCAGGGATGGGAGACCCAGTACTTC. Its protein product is CAWSGQGWETQYF.

The chain uses TRBV14 and TRBJ1-4; D unresolved. The CDR3 has 16 amino acids. Germline CDR1 is SGHDN and CDR2 is FVKESK. V lost 4 bases to trimming and J lost 3 bases, with 15 bases between them. DNA of the CDR3: TGTGCCAGCAGCCTCCGACCCGCGGGTTCTAATGAAAAACTGTTTTTT. Residues: CASSLRPAGSNEKLFF.

The rearrangement links TRBV5-8 to TRBJ2-6; TRBD2 is a possible D gene (5 bases). Per the germline V gene, CDR1 is SGHTS and CDR2 is YDEGEE. Trimming shortened V by 4 bases and J by 0 bases, and 14 bases separated the two germline ends. The CDR3 totals 17 residues. The CDR3, as DNA: TGTGCCAGCAGCCCGGGGATAACTCGCTCTGGGGCCAACGTCCTGACTTTC. This translates into CASSPGITRSGANVLTF.